The source of this T cell receptor (beta chain) is a study of T cells in Graves' hyperthyroidism and ophthalmopathy. This CDR3 spans 15 amino acids. The germline gives CDR1 SNHLY, CDR2 FYNNEI. V was shortened by 0 bases and J by 6 bases, with 15 bases between the two germline ends. Amplified TCR beta CDR3 regions came from RNA transcripts. With the HTBI primer set, the TCR CDR3 went through a first round of RT-PCR. TCRdb re-analysed the multiplex PCR reads in MiXCR, keeping a single row per CDR3 protein. The data contain around 250,000 distinct CDR3 sequences, roughly a quarter of them singletons. V gene TRBV2 combines with J gene TRBJ2-7; D is uncertain. The sequence came from a woman aged 40 to 49 with Graves' ophthalmopathy. The source material was blood. The CDR3 nucleotides read TGTGCCAGCAGTGAAGCGCTTAGGTGGTCGGCCGAGCAGTACTTC. This encodes CASSEALRWSAEQYF.